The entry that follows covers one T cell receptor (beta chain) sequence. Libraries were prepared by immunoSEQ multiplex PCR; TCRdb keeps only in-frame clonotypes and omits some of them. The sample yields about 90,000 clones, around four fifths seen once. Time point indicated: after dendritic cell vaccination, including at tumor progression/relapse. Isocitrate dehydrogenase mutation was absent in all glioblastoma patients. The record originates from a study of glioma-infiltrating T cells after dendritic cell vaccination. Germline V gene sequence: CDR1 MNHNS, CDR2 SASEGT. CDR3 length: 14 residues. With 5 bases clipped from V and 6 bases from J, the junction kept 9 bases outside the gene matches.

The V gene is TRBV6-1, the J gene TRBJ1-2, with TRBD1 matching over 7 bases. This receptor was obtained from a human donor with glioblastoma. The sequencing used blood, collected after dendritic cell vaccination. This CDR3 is CASSPRDRLHGYTF. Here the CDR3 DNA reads TGTGCCAGCAGTCCCAGGGACAGACTTCATGGCTACACCTTC.